This passage covers 10 T cell receptor beta chains from one sample sequenced in a study of T cells in tumors and immune-related adverse events. Using immunoSEQ multiplex PCR, the repertoire was profiled, and TCRdb retains in-frame clones only, with some absent. This repertoire shows more than 10,000 clones, 85% to 95% found once; its top ten account for 1.5%. This specimen was lymph node tissue, taken from a patient treated with anti-PD-1 therapy. The receptors come from a female donor with metastatic renal cell carcinoma.

In nucleotides, the CDR3 is TGCGCCAGCAGCTTGGAGTCCAGGGGCTACACCTTC. This translates into CASSLESRGYTF. This chain connects TRBV5-1 to TRBJ1-2; D gene ambiguous. This CDR3 comprises 12 residues. CDR1 and CDR2 (germline): SGHRS, YFSETQ. Trimming took off 0 bases at V and 8 bases at J, with 8 bases between the two ends.

The chain couples TRBV6-5 to TRBJ1-2, with TRBD1 as a possible D gene (6 bases). The CDR3 runs to 16 residues. Germline-derived CDR1 and CDR2 are MNHEY and SVGAGI. V lost 4 bases to trimming and J lost 3 bases, with 18 bases between them. CDR3 DNA sequence: TGTGCCAGCAGTTTAACGGGAGGGGGGAGGCACTATGGCTACACCTTC. It codes for CASSLTGGGRHYGYTF.

This clone was seen once. The chain joins TRBV6-1 to TRBJ2-3; possible D gene TRBD2, 6 bases. CDR1 MNHNS and CDR2 SASEGT come from the germline V gene. CDR3 length: 16 residues. Trimming cost V 4 bases and J 0 bases, with 14 bases left between them. As DNA, the CDR3 is TGTGCCAGCAGTGTGTTATTTGGAGGGAGCACAGATACGCAGTATTTT. This codes for CASSVLFGGSTDTQYF.

The V call is TRBV19, the J call TRBJ1-2; D is undetermined. V lost 8 bases and J 3 bases, leaving 4 bases between the germline ends. The germline V gene encodes CDR1 LNHDA and CDR2 SQIVND (reference sequence). CDR3 length: 10 residues. Here the CDR3 reads CASGDYGYTF. The CDR3, as DNA: TGTGCCAGTGGCGACTATGGCTACACCTTC.

V gene TRBV11-3 combines with J gene TRBJ1-1; D possibly corresponds to TRBD1 (5 bases). The CDR3 length is 14 residues. Germline-derived CDR1 and CDR2 are SGHNT and YENEEA. Trimming pared 1 base from V and 1 base from J, leaving 7 bases between. The CDR3 loop is CASSLGQGNTEAFF. In nucleotides, the CDR3 is TGTGCCAGCAGCTTAGGGCAGGGGAACACTGAAGCTTTCTTT. Using reference TRBV11-3 and TRBJ1-1 for the parts outside the CDR3, the full variable domain is EAGVVQSPRYKIIEKKQPVAFWCNPISGHNTLYWYLQNLGQGPELLIRYENEEAVDDSQLPKDRFSAERLKGVDSTLKIQPAELGDSAVYLCASSLGQGNTEAFFGQGTRLTVV.

This chain joins TRBV27 and TRBJ1-5; no clear D gene. Germline V gene sequence: CDR1 MNHEY, CDR2 SMNVEV (reference sequence). CDR3 length: 14 amino acids. V lost 6 bases, J lost 2 bases, and 11 bases lay in between. The CDR3 nucleotides are TGTGCCAGCAGCGGTCGCTTCGGCAATCAGCCCCAGCATTTT. It yields the protein CASSGRFGNQPQHF.

The DNA of the CDR3 is TGTGCCAGCAGCTTCCAAGAGACCCAGTACTTC. Residues: CASSFQETQYF. The chain combines TRBV7-2 with TRBJ2-5; no firm D call. This CDR3 is 11 amino acids long. The ends were cut back, 3 bases at V and 1 base at J, with 0 bases in the middle. Germline CDR1 is SGHTA and CDR2 is FQGNSA.

The chain has TRBV10-2 and TRBJ2-1, with D possibly TRBD1 on 6 matching bases. The V end lost 3 bases, the J end lost 2 bases, and 11 bases lay between the germline ends. Germline-derived CDR1 and CDR2 are WSHSY and SAAADI. The CDR3 is made up of 15 amino acids. CDR3: CASSDQGDTYNEQFF. CDR3 nucleotides: TGCGCCAGCAGTGACCAAGGGGACACCTACAATGAGCAGTTCTTC.

This sequence joins TRBV15 and TRBJ2-7; 7 nucleotides match TRBD2. The CDR3 runs to 17 residues. After removal of 5 bases from V and 7 bases from J, the junction contained 20 bases not matched to a gene. CDR1 LNHNV and CDR2 YYDKDF come from the germline V gene (reference sequence). Here the CDR3 reads CATSDTRPPAGFGEQYF. The DNA of the CDR3 is TGTGCCACCAGCGACACCAGGCCGCCAGCGGGATTCGGAGAGCAGTACTTC.

The chain recombines TRBV7-8 with TRBJ2-2; 7 nucleotides agree with TRBD1. CDR3 length equals 15 residues. V lost 0 bases, J lost 5 bases, and 3 bases stayed unmatched. Germline values: CDR1 SGHVS, CDR2 FQNEAQ. The CDR3: CASSLADRITGELFF. The CDR3 DNA sequence: TGTGCCAGCAGCTTAGCGGACAGGATAACCGGGGAGCTGTTTTTT.